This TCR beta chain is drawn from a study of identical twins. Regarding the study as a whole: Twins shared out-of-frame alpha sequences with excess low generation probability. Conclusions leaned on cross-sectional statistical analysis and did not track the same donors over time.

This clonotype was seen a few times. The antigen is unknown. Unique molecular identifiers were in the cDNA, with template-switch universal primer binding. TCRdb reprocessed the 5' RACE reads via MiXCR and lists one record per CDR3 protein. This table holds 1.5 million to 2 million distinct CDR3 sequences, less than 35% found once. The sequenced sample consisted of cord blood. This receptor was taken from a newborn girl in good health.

For the CDR3, the DNA is TGTGCCAGCAGCCGCAGCGGGAGTCTGGCAGATACGCAGTATTTT. It specifies CASSRSGSLADTQYF. The V gene is TRBV27, the J gene TRBJ2-3, with 8 bases fitting TRBD2. Trimming cost V 6 bases and J 4 bases; bases outside gene matches: 9. The CDR3 has 15 residues. Germline V gene sequence: CDR1 MNHEY, CDR2 SMNVEV (reference sequence).